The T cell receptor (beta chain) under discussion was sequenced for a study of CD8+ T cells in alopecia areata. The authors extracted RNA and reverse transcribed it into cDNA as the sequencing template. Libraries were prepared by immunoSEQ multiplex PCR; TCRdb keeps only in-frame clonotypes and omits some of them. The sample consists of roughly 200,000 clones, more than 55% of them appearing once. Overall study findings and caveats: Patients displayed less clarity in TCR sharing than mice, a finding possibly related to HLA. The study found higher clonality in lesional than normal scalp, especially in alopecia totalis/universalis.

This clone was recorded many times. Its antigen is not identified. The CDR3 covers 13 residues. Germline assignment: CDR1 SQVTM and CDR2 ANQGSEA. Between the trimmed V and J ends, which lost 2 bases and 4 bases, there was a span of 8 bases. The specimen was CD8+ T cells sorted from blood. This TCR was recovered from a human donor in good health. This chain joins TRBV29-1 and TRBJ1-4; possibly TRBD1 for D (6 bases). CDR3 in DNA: TGCAGCGTTGAACAGGACAGTAATGAAAAACTGTTTTTT. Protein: CSVEQDSNEKLFF.